The 29 T cell receptor beta chains in this list originate from one sample, sequenced in a study of PD-L1 blockade in urothelial cancer. The time point was: peripheral blood 6 weeks after treatment start. Assay: immunoSEQ multiplex PCR; the TCRdb copy retains only in-frame clones and omits some. Of tens of thousands of clones listed, approximately 86% are singletons. This specimen was PBMCs, taken around atezolizumab (anti-PD-L1) treatment. These receptors were obtained from a middle-aged man with urothelial cancer.

The chain carries TRBV10-1 and TRBJ2-1, with TRBD2 matching 9 bases. This CDR3 has 15 amino acids. V lost 0 bases to trimming and J lost 4 bases; unmatched junction nucleotides: 1. CDR1 is WNHNN and CDR2 is SYGVQD in the germline V gene (reference sequence). The CDR3 region has the DNA TGCGCCAGCAGTGAGTCGGCGGGAGGGTACAATGAGCAGTTCTTC. It specifies CASSESAGGYNEQFF.

The genes are TRBV6-4 and TRBJ2-2; 7 bases align to TRBD1. The CDR3 sequence is 17 residues long. The germline CDR1 and CDR2 sequences are MRHNA and SNTAGT. After removal of 3 bases from V and 0 bases from J, the junction contained 7 bases not matched to a gene. The CDR3 sequence: CASSESPDRTNTGELFF. In DNA form, the CDR3 reads TGTGCCAGCAGTGAGAGCCCGGACAGGACGAACACCGGGGAGCTGTTTTTT.

The rearrangement links TRBV5-1 to TRBJ2-1, with 9 bases identical to TRBD2. V trimming: 3 bases; J trimming: 4 bases; junction bases outside the gene matches: 5. CDR1 SGHRS and CDR2 YFSETQ come from the germline V gene. The length of the CDR3 is 15 residues. The CDR3 DNA reads TGCGCCAGCAGCTGGCTAGCGGGGACGTACAATGAGCAGTTCTTC. Protein product: CASSWLAGTYNEQFF.

The chain links TRBV28 to TRBJ2-3; 8 bases line up with TRBD1. CDR1 MDHEN and CDR2 SYDVKM come from the germline V gene. This CDR3 contains 15 residues. The trim removed 4 bases at V and 6 bases at J, leaving 9 bases unmatched. The DNA of the CDR3 is TGTGCCAGCAGTTCCCCCGGGACAGGCTCCGATACGCAGTATTTT. Its translation: CASSSPGTGSDTQYF.

This clone was detected a few times. The V and J genes are TRBV25-1 and TRBJ1-2, with 7 bases identical to TRBD1. The CDR3 sequence is 14 residues long. Germline CDR1 and CDR2: MGHDK and SYGVNS. Trimming took 6 bases from V and 8 from J; bases not matched to a gene: 12. In DNA form, the CDR3 reads TGTGCCAGCAGAGGGGACAGTCGAGGAGCCGGCTACACCTTC. Residues: CASRGDSRGAGYTF.

V usage is TRBV5-6 and J usage is TRBJ1-2, with TRBD1 identical over 9 bases. Germline trimming cut 1 base from V and 1 base from J; bases unmatched to any gene: 5. The CDR3 sequence is 16 residues long. The germline V gene encodes CDR1 SGHDT and CDR2 YYEEEE. In DNA, the CDR3 is TGTGCCAGCAGCTTGCTACAGGGGGCCTTTAACTATGGCTACACCTTC. Protein sequence: CASSLLQGAFNYGYTF.

The sample holds a few counts of this clone. The V call is TRBV11-3, the J call TRBJ2-5; 7 bases agree with TRBD1. The V gene end was trimmed by 1 base and the J gene end by 5 bases; junction bases not matched to a gene: 7. The CDR3 length is 15 residues. Germline V gene lookup returns CDR1 SGHNT and CDR2 YENEEA. The CDR3 region is CASSLGLGTAETQYF. In nucleotides, the CDR3 is TGTGCCAGCAGCTTAGGTTTGGGGACAGCCGAGACCCAGTACTTC.

This rearrangement joins TRBV19 to TRBJ2-7; perhaps TRBD1 as D (7 bases). The CDR3 length is 14 residues. The V and J ends lost 8 bases and 7 bases respectively, with 21 bases between them. The germline gives CDR1 LNHDA, CDR2 SQIVND (reference sequence). This CDR3 is CASYSPGDSGEQYF. CDR3 DNA sequence: TGTGCCAGTTACTCCCCTGGGGACAGCGGGGAGCAGTACTTC. The whole variable domain, remainder taken from reference TRBV19 and TRBJ2-7, is DGGITQSPKYLFRKEGQNVTLSCEQNLNHDAMYWYRQDPGQGLRLIYYSQIVNDFQKGDIAEGYSVSREKKESFPLTVTSAQKNPTAFYLCASYSPGDSGEQYFGPGTRLTVT.

V usage is TRBV6-6 and J usage is TRBJ1-5; maybe TRBD1 (5 bases). The V gene lost 7 bases and the J gene lost 4 bases, with 14 bases spanning the gap. This CDR3 contains 14 residues. Per the germline V gene, CDR1 is MNHNY and CDR2 is SVGAGI (reference sequence). This CDR3 reads CASTARVANQPQHF. CDR3 nucleotides: TGTGCCAGCACGGCCAGGGTGGCTAATCAGCCCCAGCATTTT.

The chain carries TRBV11-3 and TRBJ2-5; D may be TRBD2 (6 bases). Germline V lookup: CDR1 SGHNT, CDR2 YENEEA. The CDR3 has 17 amino acids. V was pared by 1 base and J by 0 bases, with 15 bases between. Written as DNA, the CDR3 is TGTGCCAGCAGCTTAGGCCGGAGGGCGGGGAACCAAGAGACCCAGTACTTC. This gives the protein CASSLGRRAGNQETQYF. Full variable domain (remainder filled in from reference TRBV11-3 and TRBJ2-5): EAGVVQSPRYKIIEKKQPVAFWCNPISGHNTLYWYLQNLGQGPELLIRYENEEAVDDSQLPKDRFSAERLKGVDSTLKIQPAELGDSAVYLCASSLGRRAGNQETQYFGPGTRLLVL.

The chain carries TRBV4-3 and TRBJ2-2; D may be TRBD1 (6 bases). The CDR3 extends over 14 amino acids. The ends were cut back, 4 bases at V and 1 base at J, with 7 bases in the middle. CDR1 and CDR2 (germline): LGHNA, YSLEER. The CDR3 DNA follows: TGCGCCAGCAGCCCGGGACAGAACACCGGGGAGCTGTTTTTT. It encodes CASSPGQNTGELFF.

The V call is TRBV19, the J call TRBJ2-7; 7 nucleotides match TRBD2. Trimming at V came to 3 bases and at J to 1 base, leaving 3 bases not matched to a gene. The germline CDR1 and CDR2 sequences are LNHDA and SQIVND (reference sequence). The length of the CDR3 is 14 residues. The CDR3 sequence: CASSILAASYEQYF. CDR3 coding DNA: TGTGCCAGTAGTATTCTAGCGGCATCCTACGAGCAGTACTTC. The complete variable domain, with remaining parts taken from reference TRBV19 and TRBJ2-7, reads DGGITQSPKYLFRKEGQNVTLSCEQNLNHDAMYWYRQDPGQGLRLIYYSQIVNDFQKGDIAEGYSVSREKKESFPLTVTSAQKNPTAFYLCASSILAASYEQYFGPGTRLTVT.

The rearrangement joins TRBV5-6 to TRBJ2-1, with 9 bases fitting TRBD1. The CDR3 is made up of 15 amino acids. V lost 3 bases to trimming and J lost 8 bases; unmatched junction nucleotides: 9. The germline gives CDR1 SGHDT, CDR2 YYEEEE. CDR3: CASSSAGTGFHEQFF. The CDR3 coding sequence is TGTGCCAGCAGCTCAGCCGGGACAGGGTTTCATGAGCAGTTCTTC.

The CDR3 sequence is CASSLTSGFGELFF. The CDR3 DNA follows: TGCGCCAGCAGCCTGACTAGCGGGTTCGGGGAGCTGTTTTTT. This chain uses TRBV10-1 with TRBJ2-2; 10 bases map to TRBD2. This CDR3 has 14 residues. Germline V gene sequence: CDR1 WNHNN, CDR2 SYGVQD (reference sequence). V lost 6 bases and J lost 7; bases outside the gene matches: 5.

J is TRBJ1-1 and V is TRBV19; D is perhaps TRBD1 (5 bases). V lost 3 bases, J lost 4 bases, and 9 bases lay in between. The CDR3 spans 13 residues. The germline CDR1 and CDR2 sequences are LNHDA and SQIVND (reference sequence). Here the CDR3 DNA reads TGTGCCAGTAGTATTATAAGGGGCACTGAAGCTTTCTTT. Encoded protein: CASSIIRGTEAFF.

The chain has TRBV6-1 and TRBJ2-1; D remains ambiguous. Germline V lookup: CDR1 MNHNS, CDR2 SASEGT. The CDR3 extends over 14 amino acids. The V and J ends lost 4 bases and 0 bases respectively, with 7 bases between them. For the CDR3, the DNA is TGTGCCAGCAGTGCAGAACCCTCCTACAATGAGCAGTTCTTC. It codes for CASSAEPSYNEQFF.

The chain employs TRBV28 and TRBJ2-1, with unresolved D. This CDR3 is 13 amino acids long. CDR1 and CDR2 from the germline V gene are MDHEN and SYDVKM. Trimming removed 4 bases at V and 2 bases at J, with 6 bases between. CDR3 sequence (DNA): TGTGCCAGCAGTTCCCGTCCCTACAATGAGCAGTTCTTC. Its translation: CASSSRPYNEQFF.

The chain uses TRBV6-4 and TRBJ2-7, with 7 positions matching TRBD1. With 6 bases clipped from V and 5 bases from J, the junction kept 13 bases outside the gene matches. Germline loops: CDR1 MRHNA, CDR2 SNTAGT. The CDR3 is 15 amino acids. The CDR3, as DNA: TGTGCCAGCAGCGCAGGGGAGACAGGGTGGAACGAGCAGTACTTC. Its protein is CASSAGETGWNEQYF.

A single count supports this clone. This rearrangement joins TRBV25-1 to TRBJ2-5, with a possible D match to TRBD1 (5 bases). The V and J ends lost 3 bases and 0 bases respectively, with 11 bases between them. The germline CDR1 and CDR2 sequences are MGHDK and SYGVNS. There are 15 residues in the CDR3. The DNA for the CDR3 is TGTGCCAGCAGTGAGACAGTCCTGTACCAAGAGACCCAGTACTTC. This gives the protein CASSETVLYQETQYF. Full variable domain (rest looked up from reference TRBV25-1 and TRBJ2-5): EADIYQTPRYLVIGTGKKITLECSQTMGHDKMYWYQQDPGMELHLIHYSYGVNSTEKGDLSSESTVSRIRTEHFPLTLESARPSHTSQYLCASSETVLYQETQYFGPGTRLLVL.

This rearrangement joins TRBV21-1 to TRBJ1-5; the listed D gene, TRBD1, was not tested against the DNA. TRBV21-1 is reported as a pseudogene. CDR3 length equals 15 residues. The CDR3 loop is CASSKGGQGPQPQHF. CDR3 bases: TGTGCCAGCAGCAAAGGCGGACAGGGACCCCAGCCCCAGCATTTT.

The J gene is TRBJ2-1, the V gene TRBV25-1; 9 bases agree with TRBD2. Germline CDR1 MGHDK, CDR2 SYGVNS. This CDR3 is built from 18 residues. Germline trimming cut 0 bases from V and 4 bases from J; bases unmatched to any gene: 10. The CDR3 DNA is TGTGCCAGCAGTGAATATTTCCCCTCTAGCGGGGCTTACAATGAGCAGTTCTTC. It is translated as CASSEYFPSSGAYNEQFF.

The rearrangement uses TRBV5-1 and TRBJ1-4, with D hard to call. Germline loops: CDR1 SGHRS, CDR2 YFSETQ. V was clipped by 0 bases and J by 0 bases, with 6 bases between them. This CDR3 has 15 residues. The CDR3 nucleotides are TGCGCCAGCAGCTTGGGGAGCGCAACTAATGAAAAACTGTTTTTT. Its protein is CASSLGSATNEKLFF.

J is TRBJ2-7 and V is TRBV7-8; 8 positions agree with TRBD1. V trimming: 5 bases; J trimming: 4 bases; junction bases outside the gene matches: 10. CDR3 length equals 15 residues. CDR1 and CDR2 (germline): SGHVS, FQNEAQ. The CDR3 DNA sequence: TGTGCCAGCAGCCCACGGACAGGGTTCGGGTACGAGCAGTACTTC. Its translation: CASSPRTGFGYEQYF.

This clone has only a few counts. This chain joins TRBV5-4 and TRBJ2-7; 7 bases line up with TRBD1. J lost 3 bases, V lost 4 bases, and 10 bases had no gene match. Germline values: CDR1 SGHNT, CDR2 YYREEE (reference sequence). This CDR3 has 15 residues. CDR3: CASSPRQGPLYEQYF. Written as DNA, the CDR3 is TGTGCCAGCAGCCCGAGACAGGGACCCCTCTACGAGCAGTACTTC.

The chain joins TRBV7-6 to TRBJ2-1, with 9 bases matching TRBD2. This CDR3 has 18 amino acids. Germline CDR1 and CDR2: SGHVS and FNYEAQ. Germline trimming cut 5 bases from V and 6 bases from J; bases unmatched to any gene: 17. CDR3 sequence: CASSPFFSSGGFSNEQFF. In DNA form, the CDR3 reads TGTGCCAGCAGCCCCTTTTTTAGTAGCGGGGGTTTTAGCAATGAGCAGTTCTTC.

V and J are TRBV10-3 and TRBJ2-3; 12 nucleotides agree with TRBD2. CDR3 size: 14 residues. Germline CDR1 ENHRY, CDR2 SYGVKD. After removal of 7 bases from V and 4 bases from J, the junction contained 3 bases not matched to a gene. As DNA, the CDR3 is TGTGCCATCACTAGCGGGGGGGAGGCAGATACGCAGTATTTT. Its protein is CAITSGGEADTQYF.

The genes are TRBV6-5 and TRBJ1-2, with D hard to call. Germline CDR1 and CDR2: MNHEY and SVGAGI. Trimming took 0 bases from V and 8 from J, leaving 16 bases between them. The CDR3 totals 15 residues. This CDR3 is CASSYSTSAGGGYTF. CDR3 DNA sequence: TGTGCCAGCAGTTACTCGACGTCGGCAGGAGGGGGCTACACCTTC.

The CDR3 loop reads CASSLDYRRVDTQYF. Written as DNA, the CDR3 is TGTGCCAGCAGCTTAGACTACCGGAGGGTAGATACGCAGTATTTT. The V and J genes are TRBV7-2 and TRBJ2-3; perhaps TRBD2 as D (6 bases). This CDR3 has 15 residues. V lost 1 base, J lost 5 bases, and 13 bases lay in between. The V gene's germline CDR1 is SGHTA and CDR2 FQGNSA.

The rearrangement uses TRBV5-1 and TRBJ1-6; 7 positions agree with TRBD1. V lost 5 bases and J lost 1; bases outside the gene matches: 21. CDR1 and CDR2 (germline): SGHRS, YFSETQ. The CDR3 covers 21 residues. The CDR3 reads CASRPHWTGVPGGSYNSPLHF. The CDR3 nucleotides are TGCGCCAGCAGACCACACTGGACAGGAGTGCCTGGGGGGTCCTATAATTCACCCCTCCACTTT.